This TCR beta chain stems from a study of shared clonotypes between healthy human individuals. Germline values: CDR1 MDHEN, CDR2 SYDVKM. Losses at the gene ends were 6 bases for V and 3 bases for J; bases not matched to a gene: 1. The CDR3 sequence is 14 residues long. Replicate PCRs were loaded with approximately 300 ng DNA from unsorted PBMC, about 30,000 T cell genomes. Ten immunoSEQ deep assay plates served to sequence unsorted PBMC DNA. The method was immunoSEQ multiplex PCR; TCRdb's version includes in-frame clones alone and lacks a portion of them. The sample has about 500,000 clones; 75% to 80% are singletons. The donors were all Caucasian adults (living in Nashville, Tennessee).

The chain recombines TRBV28 with TRBJ2-2, with 10 bases that match TRBD2. The specimen was PBMCs. This TCR was sampled from a woman aged 40 to 49 in good health. Some clones in this sample may be carry-over from other donors' samples. The CDR3 nucleotides read TGTGCCAGCAGAGCGGGAGGGGACACCGGGGAGCTGTTTTTT. Its protein is CASRAGGDTGELFF.